This T cell receptor (beta chain) was identified during a study of T cell changes during pregnancy in multiple sclerosis. Libraries were prepared by immunoSEQ multiplex PCR; TCRdb keeps only in-frame clonotypes and omits some of them. The repertoire holds around 69,000 clones, with about 92% as singletons. This CDR3 has 16 residues. The V and J ends lost 5 bases and 1 base, in that order; junction bases with no gene match: 10. Germline V gene lookup returns CDR1 ENHRY and CDR2 SYGVKD. The sequenced sample was peripheral blood, obtained in the third trimester of pregnancy. The TCR comes from a female donor with multiple sclerosis, enrolled in a pregnancy study. V is TRBV10-3 and J is TRBJ2-5, with 7 bases fitting TRBD1. The CDR3, as DNA: TGTGCCATCAGTTACAGACAGGGCGGCCTCCAAGAGACCCAGTACTTC. Protein product: CAISYRQGGLQETQYF.